What follows are 20 T cell receptor beta chains derived from one specimen sequenced in a study of T cells in Graves' hyperthyroidism and ophthalmopathy. Amplified TCR beta CDR3 regions derived from RNA transcripts. TCR CDR3 underwent first-round RT-PCR with the HTBI primer set. Via MiXCR, TCRdb re-called the multiplex PCR reads, giving one row per CDR3 protein. The data hold around 580,000 distinct CDR3 sequences, with 46% observed a single time. Sequencing was done on a sample of peripheral blood or thyroid tissue (not recorded which). The receptor source for this set is a woman between 18 and 29 years old with Graves' hyperthyroidism.

The chain is built from TRBV29-1 and TRBJ2-6; D is possibly TRBD1 (5 bases). V was trimmed by 5 bases and J by 9 bases, leaving 17 bases between them. The CDR3 covers 14 residues. The germline gives CDR1 SQVTM, CDR2 ANQGSEA. The CDR3 here is CSVPTTGWGNVLTF. CDR3 DNA sequence: TGCAGCGTTCCTACAACAGGTTGGGGCAACGTCCTGACTTTC. The full variable domain, rest sourced from reference TRBV29-1 and TRBJ2-6, is SAVISQKPSRDICQRGTSLTIQCQVDSQVTMMFWYRQQPGQSLTLIATANQGSEATYESGFVIDKFPISRPNLTFSTLTVSNMSPEDSSIYLCSVPTTGWGNVLTFGAGSRLTVL.

V is TRBV15 and J is TRBJ2-6; possible D gene TRBD1, 5 bases. V was trimmed by 1 base and J by 0 bases, leaving 7 bases between them. The CDR3 has 16 amino acids. Germline V lookup: CDR1 LNHNV, CDR2 YYDKDF (reference sequence). The CDR3 nucleotides are TGTGCCACCAGCAGAGTTGGGGCCTCTGGGGCCAACGTCCTGACTTTC. Residues: CATSRVGASGANVLTF.

This clonotype was recorded many times. The genes are TRBV29-1 and TRBJ1-2; 7 positions match TRBD1. This CDR3 spans 12 amino acids. With V trimmed by 1 base and J by 4 bases, 0 bases remained unmatched. Germline V CDR1 and CDR2: SQVTM, ANQGSEA. This CDR3 is CSVEGQGYGYTF. The CDR3 DNA sequence: TGCAGCGTTGAAGGACAGGGCTATGGCTACACCTTC.

This clonotype turned up a few times. The J gene is TRBJ2-3, the V gene TRBV7-2; 13 nucleotides align to TRBD2. Looked up from germline, CDR1 is SGHTA and CDR2 is FQGNSA. J gave up 4 bases and V 0 bases, and 7 bases lay outside the gene matches. The length of the CDR3 is 18 residues. CDR3 nucleotides: TGTGCCAGCAGCTTAGCCCTACGACTAGCGGGGGGAGCAGATACGCAGTATTTT. Residues: CASSLALRLAGGADTQYF. Full variable domain (remainder filled in from reference TRBV7-2 and TRBJ2-3): GAGVSQSPSNKVTEKGKDVELRCDPISGHTALYWYRQSLGQGLEFLIYFQGNSAPDKSGLPSDRFSAERTGGSVSTLTIQRTQQEDSAVYLCASSLALRLAGGADTQYFGPGTRLTVL.

This clonotype was seen many times. The V gene is TRBV10-3, the J gene TRBJ1-5; 9 positions match TRBD1. The CDR3 totals 16 residues. Germline trimming cut 0 bases from V and 6 bases from J; bases unmatched to any gene: 6. Germline V gene data show CDR1 as ENHRY and CDR2 as SYGVKD. CDR3: CAISESGTGFSQPQHF. The CDR3, as DNA: TGTGCCATCAGTGAGTCAGGGACAGGGTTTAGTCAGCCCCAGCATTTT.

This chain uses TRBV3-1 with TRBJ2-7; 9 bases agree with TRBD1. Trimming at V came to 3 bases and at J to 4 bases, leaving 13 bases not matched to a gene. This CDR3 contains 17 residues. Germline CDR1 LGHDT, CDR2 YNNKEL (reference sequence). CDR3 residues: CASSHPPGRDRVYEQYF. The CDR3 DNA follows: TGTGCCAGCAGCCACCCGCCCGGCCGGGACAGGGTATACGAGCAGTACTTC.

This clonotype was seen more than once but under ten times. The rearrangement uses TRBV30 and TRBJ2-7; D may be TRBD2 (5 bases). The germline V gene encodes CDR1 GTSNPN and CDR2 SVGIG (reference sequence). This CDR3 is 12 amino acids long. V was pared by 0 bases and J by 6 bases, with 9 bases between. The CDR3 sequence: CAWSVTGIEQYF. The DNA for the CDR3 is TGTGCCTGGAGTGTGACGGGAATCGAGCAGTACTTC.

The table lists this clonotype with a count of one. A much larger clone differs by one base, so this may be a read error. It is likely a read error, because the conserved phenylalanine at the end of the CDR3 is missing. V usage is TRBV2 and J usage is TRBJ1-2, with 8 bases aligning to TRBD1. Trimming at V came to 5 bases and at J to 3 bases, leaving 14 bases not matched to a gene. The length of the CDR3 is 17 residues. The germline V gene encodes CDR1 SNHLY and CDR2 FYNNEI. In DNA, the CDR3 is TGTGCCAGCAGTTACAGACCTAAGGACAGGGTTGACTATGGCTACACCCTC. As protein: CASSYRPKDRVDYGYTL.

This clonotype has at least ten counts. The chain joins TRBV9 to TRBJ2-5; 10 bases are shared with TRBD2. CDR1 is SGDLS and CDR2 is YYNGEE in the germline V gene. V was clipped by 3 bases and J by 0 bases; unmatched bases: 2. This CDR3 has 15 amino acids. CDR3 nucleotide sequence: TGTGCCAGCAGCGCCGGGACTAGCGACCAAGAGACCCAGTACTTC. The encoded protein is CASSAGTSDQETQYF.

The chain recombines TRBV10-3 with TRBJ2-7, with 11 bases that match TRBD1. The CDR3 covers 17 residues. After removal of 8 bases from V and 6 bases from J, the junction contained 18 bases not matched to a gene. Germline V CDR1 and CDR2: ENHRY, SYGVKD. Written as DNA, the CDR3 is TGTGCCATCCTCAGGACTTCCGGGACAGGGGGACGAAGCGAGCAGTACTTC. Protein: CAILRTSGTGGRSEQYF.

V and J are TRBV24-1 and TRBJ2-7; 7 nucleotides agree with TRBD2. The J call may be incorrect, as the DNA end agrees better with TRBJ2-1. Germline V lookup: CDR1 KGHDR, CDR2 SFDVKD. The CDR3 is 15 amino acids. CDR3 region: CATSDSGREAREQFF. CDR3 coding DNA: TGTGCCACCAGTGATTCGGGTCGGGAGGCTCGGGAGCAGTTCTTC.

V is TRBV19 and J is TRBJ1-2; a possible D gene is TRBD1 (6 bases). In germline, CDR1 is LNHDA, CDR2 SQIVND (reference sequence). V was pared by 3 bases and J by 4 bases, with 21 bases between. The length of the CDR3 is 17 residues. CDR3 coding DNA: TGTGCCAGTAGTATTGGGACCGGGACACCTGGATTCTATGGCTACACCTTC. This gives the protein CASSIGTGTPGFYGYTF.

This clonotype occurred many times. The rearrangement joins TRBV2 to TRBJ1-1, with 10 nucleotides matching TRBD1. Germline CDR1 reads SNHLY; CDR2 reads FYNNEI. The trim removed 6 bases at V and 3 bases at J, leaving 4 bases unmatched. This CDR3 region has 14 residues. CDR3 in amino acids: CASSADRGDTEAFF. DNA for the CDR3: TGTGCCAGCAGCGCGGACAGGGGGGACACTGAAGCTTTCTTT.

The chain recombines TRBV10-3 with TRBJ2-5; TRBD1 aligns across 10 bases. There are 12 residues in the CDR3. V shed 8 bases, J shed 6 bases, and the junction held 3 bases outside the gene matches. CDR1 is ENHRY and CDR2 is SYGVKD in the germline V gene. CDR3 protein: CAIGTGVKTQYF. DNA of the CDR3: TGTGCCATCGGGACAGGGGTAAAGACCCAGTACTTC.

The CDR3 is CASSIAGRPNTEAFF. The CDR3, as DNA: TGTGCCAGCAGCATTGCGGGACGGCCGAACACTGAAGCTTTCTTT. This chain links TRBV7-8 with TRBJ1-1, with a weak D call TRBD1 (5 bases). Trimming removed 5 bases from V and 1 base from J, with 14 bases in between. The CDR3 totals 15 residues. The germline gives CDR1 SGHVS, CDR2 FQNEAQ.

The chain is built from TRBV11-3 and TRBJ2-5; TRBD1 or TRBD2 may be the D gene (7 bases each). The V and J ends lost 8 bases and 2 bases respectively, with 9 bases between them. The CDR3 contains 12 residues. Germline lookup yields CDR1 SGHNT and CDR2 YENEEA. CDR3 bases: TGTGCCAGCCAGGGGGGGCAAGAGACCCAGTACTTC. It encodes CASQGGQETQYF.

Remarks on this clonotype: A much larger clone lies one base from this, so it may be a read error. The chain uses TRBV7-9 and TRBJ1-4; a weak D match, TRBD1 (6 bases). The CDR3 spans 18 residues. With 2 bases removed from V and 0 bases from J, the gap between germline ends came to 16 bases. Germline-derived CDR1 and CDR2 are SEHNR and FQNEAQ (reference sequence). The CDR3 is CASSLIETGRATNEKLFF. In DNA form, the CDR3 reads TGTGCCAGCAGCTTAATCGAGACAGGACGGGCAACTAATGAAAAACTGTTTTTT.

Of note for this clonotype: The conserved phenylalanine or tryptophan normally closing the CDR3 is absent here, so this likely arose from a read error. No DNA is shown, since the ends of the CDR3 on it are uncertain; the CDR3 is the one TCRdb lists. The genes are TRBV20-1 and TRBJ2-6. CDR1 DFQATT and CDR2 SNEGSKA come from the germline V gene (reference sequence). The CDR3 length is 8 residues, termini included. CDR3 loop: CSAGTGTS.

This clonotype was picked up many times. The CDR3 reads CASRRGLAEETQYF. CDR3 sequence (DNA): TGTGCCAGCAGACGAGGACTAGCGGAAGAGACCCAGTACTTC. This chain uses TRBV7-2 with TRBJ2-5; 10 nucleotides align to TRBD2. Germline CDR1 is SGHTA and CDR2 is FQGNSA. There are 14 residues in the CDR3. The V gene end was trimmed by 6 bases and the J gene end by 3 bases; junction bases not matched to a gene: 4.

The sample holds many counts of this clonotype. The chain couples TRBV19 to TRBJ1-3; weak D call: TRBD1 (6 bases). The CDR3 totals 14 residues. Looked up from germline, CDR1 is LNHDA and CDR2 is SQIVND (reference sequence). V shed 8 bases and J shed 4 bases, with 15 bases lying between them. Written as DNA, the CDR3 is TGTGCCAGTTCCATTGGACAGCTGGGAAACACCATATATTTT. Translating it yields CASSIGQLGNTIYF.